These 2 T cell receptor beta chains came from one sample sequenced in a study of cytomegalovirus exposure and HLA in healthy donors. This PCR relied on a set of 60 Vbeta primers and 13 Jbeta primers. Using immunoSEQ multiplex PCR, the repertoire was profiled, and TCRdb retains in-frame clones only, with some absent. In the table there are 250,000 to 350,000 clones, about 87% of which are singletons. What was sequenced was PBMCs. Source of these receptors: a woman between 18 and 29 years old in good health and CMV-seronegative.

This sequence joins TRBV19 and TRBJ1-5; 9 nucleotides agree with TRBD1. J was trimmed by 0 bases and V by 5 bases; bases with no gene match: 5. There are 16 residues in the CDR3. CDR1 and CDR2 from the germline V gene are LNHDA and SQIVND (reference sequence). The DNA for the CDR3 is TGTGCCAGTAGTGTGACAGGGGGTCCTAGCAATCAGCCCCAGCATTTT. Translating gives CASSVTGGPSNQPQHF.

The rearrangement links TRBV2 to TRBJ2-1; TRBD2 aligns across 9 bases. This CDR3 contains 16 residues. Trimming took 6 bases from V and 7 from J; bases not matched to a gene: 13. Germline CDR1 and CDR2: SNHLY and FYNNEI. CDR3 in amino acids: CASRDTQVAGVNEQFF. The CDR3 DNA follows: TGTGCCAGCAGGGACACACAGGTAGCGGGGGTAAATGAGCAGTTCTTC.